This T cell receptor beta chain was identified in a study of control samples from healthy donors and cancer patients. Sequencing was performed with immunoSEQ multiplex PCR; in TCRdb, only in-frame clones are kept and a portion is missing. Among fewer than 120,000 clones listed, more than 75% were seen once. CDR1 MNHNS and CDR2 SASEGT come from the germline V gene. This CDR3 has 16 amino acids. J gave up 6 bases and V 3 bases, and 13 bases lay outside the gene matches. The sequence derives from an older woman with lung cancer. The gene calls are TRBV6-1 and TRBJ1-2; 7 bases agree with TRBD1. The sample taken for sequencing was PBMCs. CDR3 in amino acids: CASSEGDGQVMDGYTF. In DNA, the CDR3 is TGTGCCAGCAGTGAGGGGGACGGACAGGTAATGGATGGCTACACCTTC.